Described below is a single T cell receptor (beta chain) sequence and its context. This receptor's antigen is unknown. No base-level quality is on record; no much larger clone is a single base apart. This sample was taken from a study of blood T cell repertoires in COVID-19 (dated by TCRdb to about 2020). For context, the study as a whole: Collaborator samples came from the United States, Italy and Spain and covered acute and convalescent phases of COVID-19. The material from the prospective study consisted of cDNA or gDNA derived from T cells, B-cell-depleted T cells, or PBMCs. The dataset comprised deeply sampled blood TCRbeta repertoires from subjects exposed to, actively infected with, or recovered from COVID-19. A freely available public database, intended as a resource for researchers studying the immune response to SARS-CoV-2, is where the repertoires were released. The samples were drawn from the first 160 participants of the ongoing ImmuneRACE study and from over a thousand subjects provided by 6 global collaborators. Sample metadata almost always included a de-identified subject ID, COVID-19 status, age in years and sex. HLA class I and class II types, where available, came from metadata supplied by the sample provider rather than from assay-based typing. General conclusions and limits of the study: How much clinical and demographic metadata was included differed by source and by participant, and the metadata was provided uncurated.

Samples from volunteer blood donors who had recovered from COVID-19 were contributed by a second Seattle source. Collaborating institutions collected whole blood in K2EDTA tubes following their own protocols. For TCRbeta analysis, collaborators shipped samples as frozen whole blood, isolated PBMCs, or DNA extracted from either of those sample types. Trimming costs V 8 bases and J 1 base, and their ends lie 8 bases apart. Per the germline V gene, SNHLY is the CDR1 and FYNNEI is the CDR2. The CDR3 contains 13 residues, cysteine and phenylalanine counted. Just CDR3 DNA is preserved here, 39 bases in frame from base 1. TCRbeta CDR3 regions were amplified from genomic DNA by means of the immunoSEQ Assay, a bias-controlled multiplex PCR. Processing in the source paper ran as follows. The number of nucleated cells in each sample was estimated by amplification of reference gene primers within the assay. To quantify the absolute abundance of each unique TCRbeta CDR3 rearrangement, sequence reads were collapsed and filtered. For each sample, productive Simpson clonality was calculated by taking the square root of Simpson's diversity index across productive rearrangements. Drawn from immuneACCESS, this table holds only the in-frame rearrangements with V and J called that TCRdb kept. Clones are partly lost; checked studies trace under half to an unresolved V gene and leave the rest unexplained. The V and J calls and the clone size are those of that table, but D and trimming were determined from the DNA. This sample lists approximately 170,000 clones; around 85% were detected once. The ten largest account for approximately 1.1% of the sample.

The receptor chain draws on TRBV2 and TRBJ2-2; too little of a D gene remains to name it. The sample taken for sequencing was peripheral blood. This clonotype originated in a man aged 55 to 70 who had recovered from COVID-19. The CDR3 protein: CASRPGNTGELFF. The sequence in DNA is TGTGCCAGCCGTCCCGGGAACACCGGGGAGCTGTTTTTT.